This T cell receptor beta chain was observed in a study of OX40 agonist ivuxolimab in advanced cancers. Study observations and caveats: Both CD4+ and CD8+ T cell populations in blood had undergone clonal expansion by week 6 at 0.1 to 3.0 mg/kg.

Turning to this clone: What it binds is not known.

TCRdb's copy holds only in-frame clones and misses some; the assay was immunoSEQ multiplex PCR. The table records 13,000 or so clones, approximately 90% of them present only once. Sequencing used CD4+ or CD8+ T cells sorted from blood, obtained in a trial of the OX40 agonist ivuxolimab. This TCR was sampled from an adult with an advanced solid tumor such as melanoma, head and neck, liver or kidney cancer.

The CDR3 loop is CASSPPADRVNGYTF. The CDR3 DNA reads as TGTGCCAGCAGCCCCCCCGCGGACAGGGTAAATGGCTACACCTTC. The J gene is TRBJ1-2, the V gene TRBV7-9; the match to TRBD1 covers 8 bases. This CDR3 comprises 15 residues. V was clipped by 5 bases and J by 6 bases; unmatched bases: 11. CDR1 is SEHNR and CDR2 is FQNEAQ in the germline V gene (reference sequence).